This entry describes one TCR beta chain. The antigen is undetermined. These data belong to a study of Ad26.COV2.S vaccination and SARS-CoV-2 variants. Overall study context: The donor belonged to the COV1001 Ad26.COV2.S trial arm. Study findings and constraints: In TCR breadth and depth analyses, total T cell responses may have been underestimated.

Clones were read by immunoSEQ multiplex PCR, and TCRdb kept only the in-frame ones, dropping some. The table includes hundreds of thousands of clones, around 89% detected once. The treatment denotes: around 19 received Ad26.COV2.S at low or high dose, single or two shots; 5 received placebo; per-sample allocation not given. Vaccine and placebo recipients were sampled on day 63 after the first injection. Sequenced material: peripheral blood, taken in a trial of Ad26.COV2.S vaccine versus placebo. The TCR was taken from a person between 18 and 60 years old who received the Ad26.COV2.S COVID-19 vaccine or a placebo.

CDR3 region: CATSSGQGTDTQYF. The CDR3 bases are TGTGCCACCAGCAGCGGACAGGGCACAGATACGCAGTATTTT. The rearrangement uses TRBV15 and TRBJ2-3; 7 bases agree with TRBD1. V lost 3 bases and J lost 1; bases outside the gene matches: 1. Germline V lookup: CDR1 LNHNV, CDR2 YYDKDF (reference sequence). The CDR3 spans 14 residues.